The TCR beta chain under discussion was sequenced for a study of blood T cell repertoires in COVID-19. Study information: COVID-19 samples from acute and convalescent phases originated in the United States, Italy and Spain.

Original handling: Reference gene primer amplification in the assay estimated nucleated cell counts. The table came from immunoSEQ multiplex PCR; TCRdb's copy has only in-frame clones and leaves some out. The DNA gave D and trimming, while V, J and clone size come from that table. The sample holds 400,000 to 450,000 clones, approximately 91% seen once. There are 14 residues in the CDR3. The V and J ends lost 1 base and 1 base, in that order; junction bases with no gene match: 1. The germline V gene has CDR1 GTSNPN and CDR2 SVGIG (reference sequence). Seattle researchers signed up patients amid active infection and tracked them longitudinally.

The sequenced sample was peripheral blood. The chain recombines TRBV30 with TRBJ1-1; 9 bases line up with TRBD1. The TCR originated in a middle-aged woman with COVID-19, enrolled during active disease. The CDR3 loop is CAWSAGQGNTEAFF. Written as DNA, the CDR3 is TGTGCCTGGAGTGCGGGACAGGGGAACACTGAAGCTTTCTTT.